This T cell receptor beta chain was retrieved from a study of cytomegalovirus exposure and HLA in healthy donors. The PCR ran on 60 Vbeta and 13 Jbeta primers. Profiled with immunoSEQ multiplex PCR; TCRdb holds only in-frame clones, not every one. The sample holds 150,000 to 200,000 clones, around 86% seen once. Regarding this clone: The antigen is undetermined.

Study findings and constraints: Productive status was seen about 87% or about 30% of the time for most TCR beta V segments in an earlier analysis. A link between a missense DCLRE1C variant and TCR beta V- and J-gene trimming emerged from a later analysis.

Unrecorded immune exposure was likely among donors, who were nominally healthy when sampled. Germline V gene lookup returns CDR1 SGHKS and CDR2 YYEKEE (reference sequence). With 0 bases removed from V and 0 bases from J, the gap between germline ends came to 13 bases. This CDR3 has 16 residues. The sequence derives from a woman aged 18-29 years in good health and CMV-seronegative. The sample comprised PBMCs. The gene calls are TRBV5-5 and TRBJ2-7, with D possibly matching TRBD2 (7 bases). CDR3 sequence reads: CASSLGAGAPSYEQYF. The CDR3 nucleotides are TGTGCCAGCAGCTTGGGGGCGGGGGCCCCCTCCTACGAGCAGTACTTC.